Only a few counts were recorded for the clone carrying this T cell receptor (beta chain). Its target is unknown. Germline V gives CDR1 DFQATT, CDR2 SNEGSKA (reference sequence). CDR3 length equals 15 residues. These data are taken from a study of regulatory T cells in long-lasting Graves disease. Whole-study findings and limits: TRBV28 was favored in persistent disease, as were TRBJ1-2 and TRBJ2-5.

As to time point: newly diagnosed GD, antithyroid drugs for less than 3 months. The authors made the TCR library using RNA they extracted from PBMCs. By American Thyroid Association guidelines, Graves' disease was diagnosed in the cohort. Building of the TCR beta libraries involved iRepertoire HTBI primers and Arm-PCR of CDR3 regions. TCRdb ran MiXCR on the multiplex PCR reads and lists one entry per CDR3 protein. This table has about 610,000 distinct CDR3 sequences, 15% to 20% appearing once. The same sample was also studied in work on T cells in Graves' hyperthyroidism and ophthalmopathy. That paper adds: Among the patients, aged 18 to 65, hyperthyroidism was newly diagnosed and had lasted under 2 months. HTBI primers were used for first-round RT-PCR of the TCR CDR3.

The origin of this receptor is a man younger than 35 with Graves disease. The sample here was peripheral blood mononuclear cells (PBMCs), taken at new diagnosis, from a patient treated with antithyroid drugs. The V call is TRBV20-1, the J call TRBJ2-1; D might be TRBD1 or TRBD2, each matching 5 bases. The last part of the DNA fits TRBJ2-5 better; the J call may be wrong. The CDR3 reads CSARDPGTSQETQYF. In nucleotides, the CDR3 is TGCAGTGCTAGAGATCCGGGGACCTCTCAAGAGACCCAGTACTTC.